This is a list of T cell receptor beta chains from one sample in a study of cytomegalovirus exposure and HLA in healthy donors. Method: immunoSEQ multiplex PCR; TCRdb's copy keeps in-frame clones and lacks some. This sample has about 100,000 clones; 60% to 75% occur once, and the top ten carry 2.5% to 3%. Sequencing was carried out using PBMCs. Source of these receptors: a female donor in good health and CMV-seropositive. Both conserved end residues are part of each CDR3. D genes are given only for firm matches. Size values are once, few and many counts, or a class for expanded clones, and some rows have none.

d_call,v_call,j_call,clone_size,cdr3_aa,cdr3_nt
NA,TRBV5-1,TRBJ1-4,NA,CASSPSPGLEEKLFF,TGCGCCAGCAGCCCATCCCCGGGACTTGAAGAAAAACTGTTTTTT
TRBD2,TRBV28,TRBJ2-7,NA,CASRPGLAGPYEQYF,TGTGCCAGCAGACCGGGACTAGCGGGACCCTACGAGCAGTACTTC
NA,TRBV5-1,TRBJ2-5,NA,CASSLERTGETQYF,TGCGCCAGCAGCTTGGAGCGGACCGGAGAGACCCAGTACTTC
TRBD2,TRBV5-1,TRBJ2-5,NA,CASSSGGAWETQYF,TGCGCCAGCAGTTCCGGGGGGGCCTGGGAGACCCAGTACTTC
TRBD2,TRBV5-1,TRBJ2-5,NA,CASSLGLAGAPGRETQYF,TGCGCCAGCAGCTTGGGACTAGCGGGGGCCCCTGGGCGGGAGACCCAGTACTTC
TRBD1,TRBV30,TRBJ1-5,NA,CAWSVRDRVYQPQHF,TGTGCCTGGAGTGTTAGGGACAGGGTATATCAGCCCCAGCATTTT
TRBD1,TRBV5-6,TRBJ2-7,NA,CASSPTGSYEQYF,TGTGCCAGCAGCCCGACAGGGTCCTACGAGCAGTACTTC
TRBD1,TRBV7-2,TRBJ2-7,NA,CASSSNRGYEQYF,TGTGCCAGCAGCTCAAACAGGGGCTACGAGCAGTACTTC
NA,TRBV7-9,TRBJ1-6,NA,CASSLAGLLHDLHF,TGTGCCAGCAGCTTAGCGGGACTCCTTCATGACCTCCACTTT
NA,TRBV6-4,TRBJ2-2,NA,CASSDSGSGNTGELFF,TGTGCCAGCAGTGACTCGGGCAGCGGGAACACCGGGGAGCTGTTTTTT
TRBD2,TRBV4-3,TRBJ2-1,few,CASSPHKAGGVVNEQFF,TGCGCCAGCAGCCCTCATAAAGCGGGAGGGGTGGTCAATGAGCAGTTCTTC
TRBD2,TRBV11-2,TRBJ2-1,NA,CASSPFSGRNAYNEQFF,TGTGCCAGCAGTCCTTTTAGCGGGAGGAACGCCTACAATGAGCAGTTCTTC
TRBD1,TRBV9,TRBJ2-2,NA,CASSYRDRVTGELFF,TGTGCCAGCAGCTACCGGGACAGGGTCACCGGGGAGCTGTTTTTT
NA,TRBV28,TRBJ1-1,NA,CASSTRGGGKAFF,TGTGCCAGCAGTACCCGGGGAGGTGGTAAAGCTTTCTTT
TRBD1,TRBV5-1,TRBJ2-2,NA,CASSPQTGVKTGELFF,TGCGCCAGCAGCCCTCAAACAGGGGTTAAGACCGGGGAGCTGTTTTTT
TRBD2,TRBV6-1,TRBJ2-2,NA,CASSSGRGRSGELFF,TGTGCCAGCAGTAGCGGGAGAGGTCGGTCCGGGGAGCTGTTTTTT
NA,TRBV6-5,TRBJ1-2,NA,CASSYSRGFGYTF,TGTGCCAGCAGTTACTCGAGGGGGTTTGGCTACACCTTC
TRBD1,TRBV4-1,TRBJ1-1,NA,CASSLGQLNTEAFF,TGCGCCAGCAGCCTGGGACAGCTAAACACTGAAGCTTTCTTT
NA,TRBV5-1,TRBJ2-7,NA,CASSLGSRDEQYF,TGCGCCAGCAGCTTGGGGTCCAGGGACGAGCAGTACTTC
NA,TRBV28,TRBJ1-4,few,CASFQSGEKLFF,TGTGCCAGTTTTCAGTCGGGGGAAAAACTGTTTTTT
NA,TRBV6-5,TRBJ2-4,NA,CASSYSARGRNIQYF,TGTGCCAGCAGTTACTCGGCACGAGGGAGAAACATTCAGTACTTC
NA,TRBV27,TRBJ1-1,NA,CASSLGLMNTEAFF,TGTGCCAGCAGTCTGGGACTCATGAACACTGAAGCTTTCTTT
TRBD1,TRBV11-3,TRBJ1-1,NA,CASSARQGADTEAFF,TGTGCCAGCAGCGCCCGACAGGGGGCGGACACTGAAGCTTTCTTT
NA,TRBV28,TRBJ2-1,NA,CASSLFGRGYNEQFF,TGTGCCAGCAGTTTATTTGGTAGAGGGTACAATGAGCAGTTCTTC
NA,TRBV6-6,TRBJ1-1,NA,CASSDNRPNTEAFF,TGTGCCAGCAGTGACAACAGGCCGAACACTGAAGCTTTCTTT
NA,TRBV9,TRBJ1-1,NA,CASSEYRDTEAFF,TGTGCCAGCAGCGAATACCGGGACACTGAAGCTTTCTTT
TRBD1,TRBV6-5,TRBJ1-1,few,CASSSGTGGTEAFF,TGTGCCAGCAGTTCAGGGACAGGGGGCACTGAAGCTTTCTTT
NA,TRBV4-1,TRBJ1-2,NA,CASSQDSQGLSYGYTF,TGCGCCAGCAGCCAAGATTCCCAGGGACTCTCCTATGGCTACACCTTC
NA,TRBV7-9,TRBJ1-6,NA,CASSSDSDNSPLHF,TGTGCCAGCAGCTCAGACAGCGATAATTCACCCCTCCACTTT